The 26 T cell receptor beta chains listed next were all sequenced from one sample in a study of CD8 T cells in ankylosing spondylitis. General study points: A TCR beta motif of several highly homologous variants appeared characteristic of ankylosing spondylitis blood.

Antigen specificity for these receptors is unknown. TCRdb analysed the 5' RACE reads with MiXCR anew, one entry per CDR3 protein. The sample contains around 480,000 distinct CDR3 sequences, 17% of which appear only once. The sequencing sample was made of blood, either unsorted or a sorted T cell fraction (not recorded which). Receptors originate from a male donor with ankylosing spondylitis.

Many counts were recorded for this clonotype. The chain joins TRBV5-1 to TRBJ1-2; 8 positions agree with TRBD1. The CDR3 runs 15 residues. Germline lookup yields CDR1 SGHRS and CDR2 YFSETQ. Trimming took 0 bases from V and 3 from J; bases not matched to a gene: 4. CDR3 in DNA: TGCGCCAGCAGCTTGGGACAGGGGACGCACTATGGCTACACCTTC. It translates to CASSLGQGTHYGYTF.

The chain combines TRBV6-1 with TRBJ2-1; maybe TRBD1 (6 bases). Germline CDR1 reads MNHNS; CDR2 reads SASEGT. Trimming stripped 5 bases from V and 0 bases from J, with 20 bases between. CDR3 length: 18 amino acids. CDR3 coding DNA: TGTGCCAGCAGTAGGGGGACCGCAGGACTTTACTCCTACAATGAGCAGTTCTTC. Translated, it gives CASSRGTAGLYSYNEQFF.

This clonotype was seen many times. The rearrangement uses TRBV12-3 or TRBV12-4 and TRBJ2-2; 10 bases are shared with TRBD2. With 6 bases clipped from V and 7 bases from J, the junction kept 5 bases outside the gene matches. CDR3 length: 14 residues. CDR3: CASRASGGHGELFF. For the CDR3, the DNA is TGTGCCAGCAGAGCTAGCGGGGGTCACGGGGAGCTGTTTTTT.

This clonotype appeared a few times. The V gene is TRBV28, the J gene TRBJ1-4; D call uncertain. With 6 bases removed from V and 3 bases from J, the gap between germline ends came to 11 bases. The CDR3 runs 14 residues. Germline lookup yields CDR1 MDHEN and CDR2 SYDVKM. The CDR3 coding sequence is TGTGCCAGCAGAGGTAGACGCTCTAATGAAAAACTGTTTTTT. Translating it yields CASRGRRSNEKLFF.

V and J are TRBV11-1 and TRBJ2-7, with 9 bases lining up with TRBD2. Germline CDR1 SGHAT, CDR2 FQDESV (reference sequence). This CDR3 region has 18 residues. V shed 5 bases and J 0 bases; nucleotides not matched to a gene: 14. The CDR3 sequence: CASSLSWPLAGTSYEQYF. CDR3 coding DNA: TGTGCCAGCAGCCTCAGTTGGCCTCTAGCGGGAACCTCCTACGAGCAGTACTTC. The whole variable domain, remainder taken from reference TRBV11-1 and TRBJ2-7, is EAEVAQSPRYKITEKSQAVAFWCDPISGHATLYWYRQILGQGPELLVQFQDESVVDDSQLPKDRFSAERLKGVDSTLKIQPAELGDSAMYLCASSLSWPLAGTSYEQYFGPGTRLTVT.

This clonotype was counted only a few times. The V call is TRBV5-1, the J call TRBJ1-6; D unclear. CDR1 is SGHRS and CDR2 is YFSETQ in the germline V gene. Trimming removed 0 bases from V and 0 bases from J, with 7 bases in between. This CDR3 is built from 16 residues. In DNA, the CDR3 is TGCGCCAGCAGCTTGGATGGAAGCTCCTATAATTCACCCCTCCACTTT. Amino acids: CASSLDGSSYNSPLHF.

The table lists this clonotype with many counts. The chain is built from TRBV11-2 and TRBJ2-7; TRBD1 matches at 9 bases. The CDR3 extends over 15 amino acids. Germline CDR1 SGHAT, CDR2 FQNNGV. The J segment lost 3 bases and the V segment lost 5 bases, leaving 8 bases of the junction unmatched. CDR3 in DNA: TGTGCCAGCAGCACAGACGGGACAGGGATCTACGAGCAGTACTTC. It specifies CASSTDGTGIYEQYF.

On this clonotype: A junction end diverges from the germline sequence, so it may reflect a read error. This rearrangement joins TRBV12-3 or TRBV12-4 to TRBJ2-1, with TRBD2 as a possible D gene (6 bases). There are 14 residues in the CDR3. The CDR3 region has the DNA TGTGCCAGCAGTTTAGGGACTACCTACAATGTGCAGTTCTTC. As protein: CASSLGTTYNVQFF.

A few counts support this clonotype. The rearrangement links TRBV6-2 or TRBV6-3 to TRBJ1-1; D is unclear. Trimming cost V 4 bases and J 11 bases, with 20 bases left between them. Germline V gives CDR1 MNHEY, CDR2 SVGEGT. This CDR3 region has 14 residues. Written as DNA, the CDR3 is TGTGCCAGCAGTTCCCTCCTCGGACCGCTTGGGGCTTTCTTT. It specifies CASSSLLGPLGAFF.

CDR3 nucleotides: TGTGCCAGCAGCTTAAGCGGGACTAATCCCTACAATGAGCAGTTCTTC. It codes for CASSLSGTNPYNEQFF. The gene calls are TRBV7-3 and TRBJ2-1; 7 positions match TRBD2. The germline V gene has CDR1 SGHTA and CDR2 FQGTGA. V was pared by 1 base and J by 2 bases, with 5 bases of the junction left unmatched. The CDR3 consists of 16 residues.

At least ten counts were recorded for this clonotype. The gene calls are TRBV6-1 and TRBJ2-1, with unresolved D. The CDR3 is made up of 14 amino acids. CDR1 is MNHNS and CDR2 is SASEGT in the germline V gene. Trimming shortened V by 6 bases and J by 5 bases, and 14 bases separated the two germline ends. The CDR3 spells CASSPGTSHNEQFF. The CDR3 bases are TGTGCCAGCAGCCCGGGCACCTCGCACAATGAGCAGTTCTTC.

The CDR3 DNA sequence: TGCAGTGCTCGTCTAGCGGGGGGGCTTCGCACCGGGGAGCTGTTTTTT. Protein product: CSARLAGGLRTGELFF. The V and J genes are TRBV20-1 and TRBJ2-2; 12 bases align to TRBD2. V lost 5 bases, J lost 4 bases, and 8 bases stayed unmatched. This CDR3 has 16 amino acids. CDR1 DFQATT and CDR2 SNEGSKA come from the germline V gene (reference sequence).

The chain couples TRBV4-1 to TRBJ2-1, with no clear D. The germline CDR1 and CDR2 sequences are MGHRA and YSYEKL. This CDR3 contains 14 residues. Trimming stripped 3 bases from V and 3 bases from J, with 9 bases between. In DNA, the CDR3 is TGCGCCAGCAGCCAGACCCAGGACTACAATGAGCAGTTCTTC. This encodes CASSQTQDYNEQFF.

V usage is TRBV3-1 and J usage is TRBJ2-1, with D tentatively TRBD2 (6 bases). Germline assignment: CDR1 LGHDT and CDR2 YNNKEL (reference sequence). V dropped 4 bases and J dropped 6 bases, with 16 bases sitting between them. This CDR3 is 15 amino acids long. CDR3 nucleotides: TGTGCCAGCAGCCGGGGGGTTATGGGCTCCAATGAGCAGTTCTTC. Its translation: CASSRGVMGSNEQFF.

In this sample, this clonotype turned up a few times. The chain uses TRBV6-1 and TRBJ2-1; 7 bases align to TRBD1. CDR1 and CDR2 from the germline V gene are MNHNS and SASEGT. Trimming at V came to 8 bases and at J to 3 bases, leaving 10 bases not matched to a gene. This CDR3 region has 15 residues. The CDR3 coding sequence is TGTGCCAGCTCGCTCTGGGGGACAGACTACAATGAGCAGTTCTTC. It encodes CASSLWGTDYNEQFF.

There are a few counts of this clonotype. DNA of the CDR3: TGTGCCAGCAGCGGACGGACAAAAGCCTACGAGCAGTACTTC. Protein product: CASSGRTKAYEQYF. The chain joins TRBV2 to TRBJ2-7, with D maybe TRBD1 (5 bases). The CDR3 extends over 14 amino acids. The V gene lost 6 bases and the J gene lost 2 bases, with 14 bases spanning the gap. The germline gives CDR1 SNHLY, CDR2 FYNNEI.

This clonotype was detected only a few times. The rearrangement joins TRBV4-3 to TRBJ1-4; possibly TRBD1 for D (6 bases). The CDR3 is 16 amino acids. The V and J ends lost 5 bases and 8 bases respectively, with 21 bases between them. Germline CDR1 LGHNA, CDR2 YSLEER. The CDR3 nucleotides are TGCGCCAGCAGCAGGCAAACCGGGACAACGGGGGAAAAACTGTTTTTT. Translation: CASSRQTGTTGEKLFF.

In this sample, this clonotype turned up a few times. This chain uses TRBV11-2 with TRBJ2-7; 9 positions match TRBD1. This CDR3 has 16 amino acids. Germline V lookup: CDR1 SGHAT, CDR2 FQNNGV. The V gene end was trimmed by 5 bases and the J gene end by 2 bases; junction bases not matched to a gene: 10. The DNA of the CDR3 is TGTGCCAGCAGCGCCTCAACAGGGGGCGTAACCTACGAGCAGTACTTC. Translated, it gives CASSASTGGVTYEQYF.

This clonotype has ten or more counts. The DNA of the CDR3 is TGCGCCAGCAGCCAGACCGGGGGCAGCCAGCCCCAGCATTTT. Translated: CASSQTGGSQPQHF. The rearrangement links TRBV4-3 to TRBJ1-5, with D perhaps matching TRBD1 (6 bases). Germline lookup yields CDR1 LGHNA and CDR2 YSLEER. CDR3 length: 14 residues. V lost 3 bases and J 7 bases, leaving 13 bases between the germline ends.

The CDR3 here is CASSPRWRAVYGYTF. The DNA of the CDR3 is TGTGCCAGCAGCCCCCGTTGGAGGGCGGTATATGGCTACACCTTC. The rearrangement links TRBV7-9 to TRBJ1-2, with D unclear. The CDR3 sequence is 15 residues long. The V gene lost 5 bases and the J gene lost 5 bases, with 18 bases spanning the gap. Germline lookup yields CDR1 SEHNR and CDR2 FQNEAQ (reference sequence). The full variable domain, in which reference TRBV7-9 and TRBJ1-2 provide the parts outside the CDR3, is DTGVSQNPRHKITKRGQNVTFRCDPISEHNRLYWYRQTLGQGPEFLTYFQNEAQLEKSRLLSDRFSAERPKGSFSTLEIQRTEQGDSAMYLCASSPRWRAVYGYTFGSGTRLTVV.

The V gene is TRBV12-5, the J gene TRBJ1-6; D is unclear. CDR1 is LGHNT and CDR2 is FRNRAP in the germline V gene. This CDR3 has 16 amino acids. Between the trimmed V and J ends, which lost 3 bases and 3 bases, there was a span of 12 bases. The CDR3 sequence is CASGLLDRSYNSPLHF. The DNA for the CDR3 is TGTGCTAGTGGTTTACTTGACCGGAGCTATAATTCACCCCTCCACTTT.

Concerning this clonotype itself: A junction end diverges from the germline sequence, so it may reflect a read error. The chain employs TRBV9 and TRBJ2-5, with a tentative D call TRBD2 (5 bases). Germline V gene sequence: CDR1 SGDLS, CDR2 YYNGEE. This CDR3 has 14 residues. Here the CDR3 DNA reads TGTGCCAGCAGCGTAGGGAGGTACCAAGAGACCCAGTGCTTC. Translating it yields CASSVGRYQETQCF.

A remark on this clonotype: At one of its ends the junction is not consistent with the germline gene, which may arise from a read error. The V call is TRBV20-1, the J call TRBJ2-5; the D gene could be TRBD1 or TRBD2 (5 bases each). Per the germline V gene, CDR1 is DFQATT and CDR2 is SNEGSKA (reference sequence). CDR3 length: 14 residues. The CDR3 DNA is TGCAGTGCCAGAGGGATTGGGGGTCAGGAGACCCAGTACTTC. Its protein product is CSARGIGGQETQYF.

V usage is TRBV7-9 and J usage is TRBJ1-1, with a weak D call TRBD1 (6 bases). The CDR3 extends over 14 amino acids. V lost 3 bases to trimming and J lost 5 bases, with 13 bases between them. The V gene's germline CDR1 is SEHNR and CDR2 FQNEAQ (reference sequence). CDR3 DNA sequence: TGTGCCAGCAGCTTTGGGGGGCTAAAGACTGAAGCTTTCTTT. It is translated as CASSFGGLKTEAFF.

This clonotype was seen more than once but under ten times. DNA for the CDR3: TGTGCCAGCAGCGTCGAAAGTTCCTACAATGAGCAGTTCTTC. Its protein is CASSVESSYNEQFF. The genes are TRBV7-8 and TRBJ2-1; D remains ambiguous. Trimming cost V 5 bases and J 1 base, with 9 bases left between them. Looked up from germline, CDR1 is SGHVS and CDR2 is FQNEAQ. This CDR3 is built from 14 residues. Using reference TRBV7-8 and TRBJ2-1 for the parts outside the CDR3, the full variable domain is GAGVSQSPRYKVAKRGQDVALRCDPISGHVSLFWYQQALGQGPEFLTYFQNEAQLDKSGLPSDRFFAERPEGSVSTLKIQRTQQEDSAVYLCASSVESSYNEQFFGPGTRLTVL.

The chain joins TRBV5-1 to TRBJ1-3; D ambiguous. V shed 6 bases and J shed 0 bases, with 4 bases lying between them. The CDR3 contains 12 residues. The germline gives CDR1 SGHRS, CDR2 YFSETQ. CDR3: CASMDSGNTIYF. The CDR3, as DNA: TGCGCCAGCATGGACTCTGGAAACACCATATATTTT.